The entry below describes one TCR beta chain. This record comes from a study of T-cell reconstitution after alpha-beta-depleted transplantation in children. This CDR3 contains 14 residues. Trimming removed 6 bases from V and 0 bases from J, with 8 bases in between. Researchers prepared the TCRbeta library using unique molecular identifiers, the study reports. TCRdb recomputed calls from the PCR reads with MiXCR, one row per CDR3 protein. The sample holds about 980,000 distinct CDR3 sequences, roughly 31% seen once. This specimen consisted of PBMCs, mostly from graft donor cells, obtained 360 days after TCRalphabeta/CD19-depleted stem cell transplant. The TCR originated in a boy under three years old who had a stem cell transplant for SCID, so the T cells may come from the graft donor. The chain uses TRBV12-3 or TRBV12-4 and TRBJ1-4; D unresolved. The CDR3 DNA reads as TGTGCCAGCAGCGACGGTGCAACTAATGAAAAACTGTTTTTT. Translating it yields CASSDGATNEKLFF.